This TCR beta chain originates from a study of blood T cell repertoires in COVID-19. This table comes from immunoSEQ multiplex PCR, and its TCRdb copy is limited to in-frame clones, with some not included. The sample carries roughly 150,000 clones, 80% to 90% recorded once. V lost 4 bases and J lost 5, with 9 bases in between. CDR3 length equals 13 residues. Looked up from germline, CDR1 is WNHNN and CDR2 is SYGVQD (reference sequence). Sequencing was performed on peripheral blood. The receptor comes from a woman older than 75 with COVID-19, enrolled during active disease. The V call is TRBV10-1, the J call TRBJ2-1; perhaps TRBD2 as D (6 bases). The CDR3 sequence is CASSGTTHNEQFF. CDR3 DNA: TGCGCCAGCAGTGGGACTACTCACAATGAGCAGTTCTTC.